Presented here are 2 T cell receptor beta chains from one specimen sequenced in a study of blood T cell repertoires in COVID-19. TCRdb's copy holds only in-frame clones and misses some; the assay was immunoSEQ multiplex PCR. The sample holds about 220,000 clones, 80% seen once. Sequenced: peripheral blood. All receptors derive from a human donor in a cohort sampled during active COVID-19.

The sample holds a few counts of this clone. This sequence joins TRBV28 and TRBJ1-2; 7 bases are shared with TRBD1. The CDR3 sequence is 14 residues long. The germline V gene has CDR1 MDHEN and CDR2 SYDVKM. V lost 6 bases and J lost 2; bases outside the gene matches: 6. The CDR3, as DNA: TGTGCCAGCAGGAACAGGGGATCAAACTATGGCTACACCTTC. Translated, it gives CASRNRGSNYGYTF.

This rearrangement joins TRBV18 to TRBJ2-3, with 7 positions matching TRBD1. After removal of 2 bases from V and 2 bases from J, the junction contained 4 bases not matched to a gene. The CDR3 is made up of 15 amino acids. CDR1 and CDR2 from the germline V gene are KGHSH and LQKENI. Here the CDR3 reads CASSPGTASTDTQYF. In nucleotides, the CDR3 is TGTGCCAGCTCACCAGGGACAGCCTCCACAGATACGCAGTATTTT.